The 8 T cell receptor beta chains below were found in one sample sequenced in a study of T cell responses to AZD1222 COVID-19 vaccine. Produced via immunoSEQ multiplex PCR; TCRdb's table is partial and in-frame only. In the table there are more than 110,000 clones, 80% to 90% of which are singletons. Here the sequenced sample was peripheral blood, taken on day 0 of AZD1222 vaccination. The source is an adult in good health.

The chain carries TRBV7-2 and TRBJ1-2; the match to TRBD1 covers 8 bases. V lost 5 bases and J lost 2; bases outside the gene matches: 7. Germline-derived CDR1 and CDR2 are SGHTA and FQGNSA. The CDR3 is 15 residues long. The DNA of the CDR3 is TGTGCCAGCAGCCCCGGACAGGGCGTCAACTATGGCTACACCTTC. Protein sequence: CASSPGQGVNYGYTF.

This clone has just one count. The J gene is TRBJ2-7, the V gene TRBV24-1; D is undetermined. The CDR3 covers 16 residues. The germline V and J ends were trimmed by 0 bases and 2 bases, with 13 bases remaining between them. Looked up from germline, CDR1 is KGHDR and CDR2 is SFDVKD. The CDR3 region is CATSDLHPAETYEQYF. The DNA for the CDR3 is TGTGCCACCAGTGATTTGCACCCAGCTGAGACCTACGAGCAGTACTTC.

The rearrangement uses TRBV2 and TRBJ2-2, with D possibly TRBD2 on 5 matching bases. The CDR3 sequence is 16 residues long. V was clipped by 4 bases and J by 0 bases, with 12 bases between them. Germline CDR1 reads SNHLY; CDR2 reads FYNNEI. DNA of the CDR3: TGTGCCAGCAGTGCCGCCCCGGGGTCGAACACCGGGGAGCTGTTTTTT. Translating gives CASSAAPGSNTGELFF.

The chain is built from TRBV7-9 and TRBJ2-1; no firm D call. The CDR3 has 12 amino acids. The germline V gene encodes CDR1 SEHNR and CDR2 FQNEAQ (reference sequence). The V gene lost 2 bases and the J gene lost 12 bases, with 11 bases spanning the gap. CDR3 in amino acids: CASSLLELGQFF. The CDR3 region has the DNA TGTGCCAGCAGCTTATTGGAGCTAGGGCAGTTCTTC.

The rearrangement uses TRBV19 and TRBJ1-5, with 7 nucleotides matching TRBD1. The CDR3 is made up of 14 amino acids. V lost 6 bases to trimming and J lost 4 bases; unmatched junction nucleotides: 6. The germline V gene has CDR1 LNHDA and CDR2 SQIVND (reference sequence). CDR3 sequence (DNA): TGTGCCAGTAGCAGACAGGGAGGGAATCAGCCCCAGCATTTT. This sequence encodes CASSRQGGNQPQHF.

CDR3 loop: CASSRDGNTEAFF. The DNA of the CDR3 is TGTGCCAGCAGTCGCGACGGGAACACTGAAGCTTTCTTT. The chain has TRBV12-3 or TRBV12-4 and TRBJ1-1; D gene uncertain. This CDR3 is built from 13 residues. Trimming cost V 5 bases and J 1 base, with 8 bases left between them.

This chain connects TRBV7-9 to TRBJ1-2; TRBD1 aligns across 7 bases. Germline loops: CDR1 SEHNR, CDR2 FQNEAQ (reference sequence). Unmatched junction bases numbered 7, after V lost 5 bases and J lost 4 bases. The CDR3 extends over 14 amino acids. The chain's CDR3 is CASSLPGTVYGYTF. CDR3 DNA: TGTGCCAGCAGCCTCCCCGGGACAGTCTATGGCTACACCTTC.

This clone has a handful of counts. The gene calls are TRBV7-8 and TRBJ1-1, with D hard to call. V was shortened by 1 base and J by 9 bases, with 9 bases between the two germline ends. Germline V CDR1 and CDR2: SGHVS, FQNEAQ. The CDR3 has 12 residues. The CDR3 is CASSLDPAQAFF. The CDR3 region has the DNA TGTGCCAGCAGCTTAGACCCGGCGCAAGCTTTCTTT.